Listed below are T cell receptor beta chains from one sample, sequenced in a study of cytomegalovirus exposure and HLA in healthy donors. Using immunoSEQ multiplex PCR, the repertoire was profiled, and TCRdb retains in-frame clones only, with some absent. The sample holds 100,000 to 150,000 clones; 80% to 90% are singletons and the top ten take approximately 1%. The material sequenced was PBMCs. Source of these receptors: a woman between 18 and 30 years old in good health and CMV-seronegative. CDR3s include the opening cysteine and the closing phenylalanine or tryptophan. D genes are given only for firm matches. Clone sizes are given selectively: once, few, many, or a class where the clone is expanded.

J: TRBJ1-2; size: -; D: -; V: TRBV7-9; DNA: TGTGCCAGCAGCTTATCTTATTTGGTTCAGGCCGGAACCTTC; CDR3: CASSLSYLVQAGTF
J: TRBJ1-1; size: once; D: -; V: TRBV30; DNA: TGTGCCTGGACGAACAGGGTCTGGGCCACTGAAGCTTTCTTT; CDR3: CAWTNRVWATEAFF
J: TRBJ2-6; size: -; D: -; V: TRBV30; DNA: TGTGCCTGGTCACAGGGGGCCAACGTCCTGACTTTC; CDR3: CAWSQGANVLTF
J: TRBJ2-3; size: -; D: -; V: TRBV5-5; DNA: TGTGCCAGCAGCTTGGAAGGGGTGGTTACGCAGTATTTT; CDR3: CASSLEGVVTQYF
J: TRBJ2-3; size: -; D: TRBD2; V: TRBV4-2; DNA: TGTGCCAGCAGCCAAGATGAACTAGCGGGAGTCACAGATACGCAGTATTTT; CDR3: CASSQDELAGVTDTQYF
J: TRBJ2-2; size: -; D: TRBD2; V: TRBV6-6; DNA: TGTGCCAGCAGTAGCCGCGGCGGGAGGGGCACCGGGGAGCTGTTTTTT; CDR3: CASSSRGGRGTGELFF
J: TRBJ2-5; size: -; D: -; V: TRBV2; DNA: TGTGCCAGCAGTGAGGGCAGGGGTGGTGAGACCCAGTACTTC; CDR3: CASSEGRGGETQYF
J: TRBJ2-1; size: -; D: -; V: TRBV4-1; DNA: TGCGCCAGCAGCCCCGCACTGATGCGCCGGTCGAATGAGCAGTTCTTC; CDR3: CASSPALMRRSNEQFF
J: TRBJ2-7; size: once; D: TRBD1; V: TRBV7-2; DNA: TGTGCCAGCAGGCCAACCGGGACAGGGGTGACTAGTAGGCACGAGCAGTACTTC; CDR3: CASRPTGTGVTSRHEQYF
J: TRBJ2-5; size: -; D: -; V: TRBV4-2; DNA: TGTGCCAGCAGCCAAACTGGGCTACGGGAGACCCAGTACTTC; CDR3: CASSQTGLRETQYF
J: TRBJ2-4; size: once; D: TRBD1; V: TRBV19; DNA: TGTGCCAGTAGTCAAACGGGACAGCTAGCCAAAAACATTCAGTACTTC; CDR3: CASSQTGQLAKNIQYF
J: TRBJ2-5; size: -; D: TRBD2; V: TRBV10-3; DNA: TGTGCCATCAGTAGCGGGGGGGCCTCGGAGACCCAGTACTTC; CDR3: CAISSGGASETQYF
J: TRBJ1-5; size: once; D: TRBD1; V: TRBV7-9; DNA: TGTGCCAGCAGCTTAGTCGGACAGGGGGGTTTCAATCAGCCCCAGCATTTT; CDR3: CASSLVGQGGFNQPQHF
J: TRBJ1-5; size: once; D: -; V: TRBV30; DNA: TGTGCCTGGAGAAAAACAGGCAGCCAGCCCCAGCATTTT; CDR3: CAWRKTGSQPQHF
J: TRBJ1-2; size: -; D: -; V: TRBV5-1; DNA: TGCGCCAGCAGCCCCGGGCGGGACTACACCTTC; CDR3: CASSPGRDYTF
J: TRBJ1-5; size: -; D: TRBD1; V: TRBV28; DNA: TGTGCCAGCAGTCGTACAGGGGCAAGCGGGAATCAGCCCCAGCATTTT; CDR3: CASSRTGASGNQPQHF
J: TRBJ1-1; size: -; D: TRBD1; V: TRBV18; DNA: TGTGCCAGCTCACCGGGACAGGGCATCACTGAAGCTTTCTTT; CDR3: CASSPGQGITEAFF
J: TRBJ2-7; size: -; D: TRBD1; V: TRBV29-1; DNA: TGCAGCGTAAGGACAGGGGCTTCCTACGAGCAGTACTTC; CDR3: CSVRTGASYEQYF
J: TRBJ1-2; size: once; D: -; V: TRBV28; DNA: TGTGCCAGCAGGTTCTTGAACTATGGCTACACCTTC; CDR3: CASRFLNYGYTF
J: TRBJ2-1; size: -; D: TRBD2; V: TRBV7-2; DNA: TGTGCCAGCAGCGTAAGCGGGAGAGGGTCCTACAATGAGCAGTTCTTC; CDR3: CASSVSGRGSYNEQFF
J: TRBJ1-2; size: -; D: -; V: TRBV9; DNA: TGTGCCAGCAGCGTAGAATCAAGGGCCTCGGGGGGCTACACCTTC; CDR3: CASSVESRASGGYTF
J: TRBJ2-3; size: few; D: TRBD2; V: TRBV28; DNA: TGTGCCAGCGGTGGGCGGGAGGGCGGTACAGATACGCAGTATTTT; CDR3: CASGGREGGTDTQYF
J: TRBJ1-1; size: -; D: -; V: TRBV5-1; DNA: TGCGCCAGCAGCTCGAGAGGGAACACTGAAGCTTTCTTT; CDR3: CASSSRGNTEAFF
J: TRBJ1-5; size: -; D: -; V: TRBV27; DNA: TGTGCCAGCAGTTTACTGACAAGTAATCAGCCCCAGCATTTT; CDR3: CASSLLTSNQPQHF
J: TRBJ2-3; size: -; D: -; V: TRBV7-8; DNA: TGTGCCAGCAGCTTAATCGCGACAGGTGGGCGTTCGCAGTATTTT; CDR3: CASSLIATGGRSQYF
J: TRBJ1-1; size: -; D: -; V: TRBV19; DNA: TGTGCCAGCGAGAGGCAGACCAACACTGAAGCTTTCTTT; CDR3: CASERQTNTEAFF
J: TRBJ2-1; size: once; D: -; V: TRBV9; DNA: TGTGCCAGCAGCCCGGACAGCCCCGAGCAGTTCTTC; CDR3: CASSPDSPEQFF
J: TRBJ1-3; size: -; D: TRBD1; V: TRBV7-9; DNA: TGTGCCAGCAGCTTAGCTTCAGACAGGGGTGCTGGAAACACCATATATTTT; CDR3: CASSLASDRGAGNTIYF
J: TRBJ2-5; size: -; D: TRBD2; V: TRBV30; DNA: TGTGCCTGGAGTGTACGGAAACTAGCGGGAGGGGCTGAGACCCAGTACTTC; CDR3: CAWSVRKLAGGAETQYF
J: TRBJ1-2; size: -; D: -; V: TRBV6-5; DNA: TGTGCCAGCAGGGAAGACAAAGGTGGCTACACCTTC; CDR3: CASREDKGGYTF
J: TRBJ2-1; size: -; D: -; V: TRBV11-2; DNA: TGTGCCAGCAGTCAGGGCAATGAGCAGTTCTTC; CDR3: CASSQGNEQFF
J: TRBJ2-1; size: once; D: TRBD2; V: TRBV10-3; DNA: TGTGCCATCAGTGAGAATAGGGGACTAGAGATCTACAATGAGCAGTTCTTC; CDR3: CAISENRGLEIYNEQFF
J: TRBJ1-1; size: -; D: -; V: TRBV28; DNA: TGTGCCAGCAGTTCCACCGGGGGATACACTGAAGCTTTCTTT; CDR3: CASSSTGGYTEAFF
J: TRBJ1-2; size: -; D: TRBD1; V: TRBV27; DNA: TGTGCCAGCAGTCGGACAGGGGGCCTTCCCTATGGCTACACCTTC; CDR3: CASSRTGGLPYGYTF
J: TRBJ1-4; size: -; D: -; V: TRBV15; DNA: TGTGCCACCAGCTTCCCGGGATCAACGGGGAATGAAAAACTGTTTTTT; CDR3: CATSFPGSTGNEKLFF
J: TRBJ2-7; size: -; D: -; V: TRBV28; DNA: TGTGCCAGCAGTTTTATCTCCTACGAGCAGTACTTC; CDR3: CASSFISYEQYF
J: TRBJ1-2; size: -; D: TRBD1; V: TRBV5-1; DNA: TGCGCCAGCAGCGATGGACAGGGGACAGCTTTAACCTTC; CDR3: CASSDGQGTALTF
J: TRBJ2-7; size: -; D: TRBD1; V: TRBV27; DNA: TGTGCCAGCTCTCAGGGGGCAGGACCCTACGAGCAGTACTTC; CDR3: CASSQGAGPYEQYF
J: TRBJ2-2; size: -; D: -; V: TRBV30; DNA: TGTGCCTGGAGTCAAGGGGAGCTGTTTTTT; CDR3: CAWSQGELFF
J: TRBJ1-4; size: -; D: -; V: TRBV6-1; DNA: TGTGCCAGCAGGCGACGAACAGCAACTAATGAAAAACTGTTTTTT; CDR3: CASRRRTATNEKLFF
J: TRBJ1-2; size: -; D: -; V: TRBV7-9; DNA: TGTGCCAGCAGCTTTGACAGCTATGGCTACACCTTC; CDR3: CASSFDSYGYTF
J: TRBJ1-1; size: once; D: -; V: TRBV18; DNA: TGTGCCAGCTCCCCGAAGTGGGGGGACACTGAAGCTTTCTTT; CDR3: CASSPKWGDTEAFF
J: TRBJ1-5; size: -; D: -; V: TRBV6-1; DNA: TGTGCCAGCAGCGCAGGATGGGGCAAAGAGCCCCAGCATTTT; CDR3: CASSAGWGKEPQHF
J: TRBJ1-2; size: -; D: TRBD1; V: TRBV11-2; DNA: TGTGCCAGCAGCCCACGTCCCGGGACAGGGGAGGGGGGCTACACCTTC; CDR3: CASSPRPGTGEGGYTF
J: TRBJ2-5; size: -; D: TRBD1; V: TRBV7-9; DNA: TGTGCCAGCAGACCCGGGACAGGGAGAGAGACCCAGTACTTC; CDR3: CASRPGTGRETQYF
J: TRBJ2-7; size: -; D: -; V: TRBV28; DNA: TGTGCCAGCAGTTTCGGGTCTCGGGTCTACGAGCAGTACTTC; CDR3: CASSFGSRVYEQYF
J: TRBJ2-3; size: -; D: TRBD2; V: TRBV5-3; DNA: TGTGCCAGAAGCTTGGTGGGACTAGCGGCTCTAAGGCCAGATACGCAGTATTTT; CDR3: CARSLVGLAALRPDTQYF
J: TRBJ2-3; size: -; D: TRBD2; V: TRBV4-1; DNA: TGCGCCAGCAGCCAAGGACCCCAGCGGGGGACTAGCACAGATACGCAGTATTTT; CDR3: CASSQGPQRGTSTDTQYF
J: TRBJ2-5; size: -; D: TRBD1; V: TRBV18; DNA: TGTGCCAGCTCGCCGGGACAGGAAGAGACCCAGTACTTC; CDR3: CASSPGQEETQYF
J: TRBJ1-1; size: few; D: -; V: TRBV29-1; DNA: TGCAGCGTTGAAAAGGGGCAGGGAGGTGGAGCTTTCTTT; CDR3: CSVEKGQGGGAFF
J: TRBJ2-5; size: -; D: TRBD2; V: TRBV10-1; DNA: TGCGCCAGCAGTGAGTCGGGGACTAGTAAAGAGACCCAGTACTTC; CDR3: CASSESGTSKETQYF
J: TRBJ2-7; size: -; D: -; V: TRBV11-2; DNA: TGTGCCAGCAGTTCTCCCCCTGGAGAAACCGAGCAGTACTTC; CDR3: CASSSPPGETEQYF
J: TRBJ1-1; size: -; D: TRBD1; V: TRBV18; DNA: TGTGCCAGCTCACCGACCCGGGACAGGAACACTGAAGCTTTCTTT; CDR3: CASSPTRDRNTEAFF
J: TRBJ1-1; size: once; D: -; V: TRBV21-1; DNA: TGTGCCAGCAGGACAGGGGGTCGGAACACTGAAGCTTTCTTT; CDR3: CASRTGGRNTEAFF